This T cell receptor beta chain comes out of a study of shared clonotypes between healthy human individuals. Overall study findings and caveats: Researchers sampled only blood; tissue repertoires likely differ. Generally, naive subsets (rather than memory subsets) showed larger estimated richness.

CDR3 length: 15 residues. Looked up from germline, CDR1 is SEHNR and CDR2 is FQNEAQ (reference sequence). Trimming removed 6 bases from V and 8 bases from J, with 20 bases in between. Genomic DNA of each subset was evenly split across several immunoSEQ plates. The method was immunoSEQ multiplex PCR; TCRdb's version includes in-frame clones alone and lacks a portion of them. The table records under 1,900,000 clones, approximately 98.5% of them present only once. In the case of this clone: The antigen is not known.

The chain links TRBV7-9 to TRBJ2-1; D tentatively fits TRBD1 or TRBD2 (5 bases each). Sample: naive CD4+ T cells sorted from blood. Described subset: CD45RA+ positively selected. The TCR originated in a man under 40 in good health. The CDR3: CASSYRGPRVDEQFF. CDR3 in DNA: TGTGCCAGCAGTTACCGGGGACCGAGGGTCGATGAGCAGTTCTTC.